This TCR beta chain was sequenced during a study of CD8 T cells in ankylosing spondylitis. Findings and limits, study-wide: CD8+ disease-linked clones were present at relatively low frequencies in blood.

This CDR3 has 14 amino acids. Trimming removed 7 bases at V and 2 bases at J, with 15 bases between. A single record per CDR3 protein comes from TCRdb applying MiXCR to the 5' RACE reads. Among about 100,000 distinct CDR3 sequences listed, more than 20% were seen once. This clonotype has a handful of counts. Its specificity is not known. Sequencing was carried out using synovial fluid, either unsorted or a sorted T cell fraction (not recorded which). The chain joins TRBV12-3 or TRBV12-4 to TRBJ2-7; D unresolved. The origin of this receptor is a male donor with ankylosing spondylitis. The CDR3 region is CASNLPGLTYEQYF. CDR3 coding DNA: TGTGCCAGCAACCTACCGGGCCTCACCTACGAGCAGTACTTC.